The rows below give T cell receptor beta chains drawn from one sample of a study of control samples from healthy donors and cancer patients. Method: immunoSEQ multiplex PCR; TCRdb's copy keeps in-frame clones and lacks some. This table holds approximately 93,000 clones, around nine tenths found once. Material: PBMCs. All receptors derive from a woman aged 45-60 years with colorectal cancer. Each CDR3 is given with its conserved first and last residue. Fields, in order: clone size, D gene, CDR3 length, V gene, J gene, CDR3 protein, CDR3 DNA. The D gene is left open where the match is weak. Only some rows state a clone size, as once, few, many or a class for expanded clones.

NA	NA	16	TRBV7-2	TRBJ1-2	CASSPSTLGAFRGYTF	TGTGCCAGCAGCCCCTCAACATTGGGAGCGTTTCGAGGCTACACCTTC
NA	NA	12	TRBV3-1/TRBV3-2	TRBJ2-1	CASSQGGNEQFF	TGTGCCAGCAGCCAAGGGGGGAATGAGCAGTTCTTC
once	NA	13	TRBV6-5	TRBJ1-2	CASSYYRGGGYTF	TGTGCCAGCAGTTACTATCGGGGCGGGGGCTACACCTTC
NA	TRBD1	13	TRBV12-3/TRBV12-4	TRBJ1-5	CASRGQGNQPQHF	TGTGCCAGCAGAGGACAGGGGAATCAGCCCCAGCATTTT
NA	NA	13	TRBV19	TRBJ1-4	CASSRLGFEKLFF	TGTGCCAGTAGTAGGCTAGGCTTTGAAAAACTGTTTTTT
NA	NA	14	TRBV10-3	TRBJ2-5	CAISESGLEETQYF	TGTGCCATCAGTGAGTCAGGGTTAGAAGAGACCCAGTACTTC
once	NA	17	TRBV6-1	TRBJ2-3	CASSEGSRRSGTDTQYF	TGTGCCAGCAGTGAAGGAAGCAGGAGAAGTGGCACAGATACGCAGTATTTT
NA	TRBD1	15	TRBV3-1/TRBV3-2	TRBJ1-1	CASSLWDRPIQEAFF	TGTGCCAGCAGCCTCTGGGACAGGCCTATTCAGGAAGCTTTCTTT
NA	NA	13	TRBV30	TRBJ1-1	CAWNSYRAGEPFF	TGTGCCTGGAATTCGTACAGGGCAGGGGAGCCTTTCTTT
NA	NA	12	TRBV15	TRBJ2-3	CATSGLEGGAYF	TGTGCCACCAGCGGGTTGGAGGGGGGGGCGTATTTT
NA	NA	15	TRBV6-5	TRBJ1-3	CASSYSGGSGNTIYF	TGTGCCAGCAGTTACTCGGGGGGCTCTGGAAACACCATATATTTT
NA	NA	13	TRBV10-3	TRBJ2-3	CAISDSLTDTQYF	TGTGCCATCAGCGACTCCCTCACAGATACGCAGTATTTT
NA	NA	15	TRBV27	TRBJ1-4	CASSRLEVRGEKLFF	TGTGCCAGCAGCCGATTGGAGGTTAGGGGTGAAAAACTGTTTTTT
NA	TRBD2	16	TRBV6-4	TRBJ2-3	CASSNGTSDGTDTQYF	TGTGCCAGCAGTAACGGGACTAGCGATGGGACAGATACGCAGTATTTT
NA	NA	14	TRBV6-4	TRBJ2-3	CASSAEGGTDTQYF	TGTGCCAGCAGTGCAGAGGGAGGCACAGATACGCAGTATTTT
NA	TRBD1	15	TRBV30	TRBJ1-2	CAWSAGGQTIYGYTF	TGTGCCTGGAGTGCAGGGGGACAGACCATCTATGGCTACACCTTC
NA	NA	13	TRBV30	TRBJ1-2	CAWRSTGSGGYIF	TGTGCCTGGAGAAGTACAGGGAGCGGGGGCTACATCTTC
NA	TRBD1	15	TRBV9	TRBJ1-6	CASSVAEGALSPLHF	TGTGCCAGCAGCGTAGCGGAGGGGGCGCTTTCACCCCTCCACTTT
NA	NA	16	TRBV7-2	TRBJ2-2	CASSLRGGYDTGELFF	TGTGCCAGCAGCTTAAGAGGGGGTTACGACACCGGGGAGCTGTTTTTT
few	NA	11	TRBV23-1	TRBJ1-6	CASRQGSPLHF	TGCGCCAGCAGACAGGGTTCACCCCTCCACTTT
NA	NA	13	TRBV5-8	TRBJ1-1	CASSLIRATEAFF	TGTGCCAGCAGCTTGATCAGGGCCACTGAAGCTTTCTTT
once	NA	15	TRBV5-6	TRBJ1-2	CASSFIGRKNYGYTF	TGTGCCAGCAGCTTTATAGGGAGGAAGAACTATGGCTACACCTTC
NA	TRBD1	14	TRBV5-6	TRBJ2-5	CASSRDRGAETQYF	TGTGCCAGCAGCCGAGACAGGGGCGCGGAGACCCAGTACTTC
once	NA	15	TRBV28	TRBJ2-6	CASNTLGSGANVLTF	TGTGCCAGCAACACCCTGGGCTCTGGGGCCAACGTCCTGACTTTC
once	TRBD2	16	TRBV4-3	TRBJ2-1	CASSRGREGNRNEQFF	TGCGCCAGCAGCCGGGGGCGGGAGGGTAATAGGAATGAGCAGTTCTTC
NA	NA	13	TRBV3-1/TRBV3-2	TRBJ2-3	CASSPYDGDTQYF	TGTGCCAGCAGCCCTTACGACGGAGATACGCAGTATTTT
NA	NA	13	TRBV3-1/TRBV3-2	TRBJ1-1	CASSQGSATEAFF	TGTGCCAGCAGCCAAGGGTCGGCCACTGAAGCTTTCTTT
NA	TRBD1	14	TRBV2	TRBJ2-5	CASRQGAEGGTQYF	TGTGCCAGCAGGCAGGGGGCGGAAGGGGGGACCCAGTACTTC
NA	NA	13	TRBV7-2	TRBJ2-3	CASSDRDTDTQYF	TGTGCCAGCAGCGACCGGGACACAGATACGCAGTATTTT